The rows below give T cell receptor beta chains drawn from one sample of a study of response to subunit inactivated influenza vaccine. One entry per CDR3 protein results from TCRdb running MiXCR on the RT-PCR reads. The sample shows about 480,000 distinct CDR3 sequences, under 15% of them seen only once. Sequenced material: PBMCs from blood, taken 45 days after vaccination. The receptor source for this set is a man between 50 and 59 years old who received an inactivated influenza vaccine. CDR3s include the opening cysteine and the closing phenylalanine or tryptophan. The D gene is left open where the match is weak. Size tells how often a clone was seen (once, few, many) or the class of an expanded clone, and some rows leave it out.

j_call v_call d_call clone_size cdr3_aa cdr3_nt
TRBJ2-1 TRBV20-1 TRBD2 . CSGRSGINNEQFF TGCAGTGGTCGAAGCGGGATAAACAATGAGCAGTTCTTC
TRBJ2-2 TRBV7-9 TRBD1 few CASSPRTGSATGELFF TGTGCCAGCAGCCCCCGGACAGGGTCGGCCACCGGGGAGCTGTTTTTT
TRBJ2-1 TRBV5-1 TRBD2 . CASSGGAGVIYEQFF TGCGCCAGCAGCGGAGGAGCGGGAGTAATTTATGAGCAGTTCTTC
TRBJ2-2 TRBV20-1 TRBD1 . CSATGTGNTGELFF TGCAGTGCTACCGGGACAGGGAACACCGGGGAGCTGTTTTTT
TRBJ2-3 TRBV5-1 . few CASSLRDRTDTQYF TGCGCCAGCAGCTTGAGGGATCGCACAGATACGCAGTATTTT
TRBJ2-1 TRBV10-3 TRBD2 few CAISDPGLAGGGTYNEQFF TGTGCCATCAGTGACCCGGGACTAGCGGGAGGGGGGACCTACAATGAGCAGTTCTTC
TRBJ2-1 TRBV28 TRBD2 . CASRILAGGGYNEQFF TGTGCCAGCAGGATCCTAGCGGGAGGCGGGTACAATGAGCAGTTCTTC
TRBJ2-3 TRBV6-2/TRBV6-3 . . CASSYPLGGTDTQYF TGTGCCAGCAGTTACCCCTTGGGGGGCACAGATACGCAGTATTTT
TRBJ2-1 TRBV7-9 TRBD2 . CASSLTRTSGSFYEQFF TGTGCCAGCAGCTTAACCCGGACTAGCGGGAGTTTCTATGAGCAGTTCTTC
TRBJ2-4 TRBV10-2 . . CASSTLVQPNIQYF TGCGCCAGCAGTACCCTCGTTCAGCCAAACATTCAGTACTTC
TRBJ2-1 TRBV5-1 . . CASSSTGLSSYNEQFF TGCGCCAGCAGCAGTACAGGCCTGAGCTCCTACAATGAGCAGTTCTTC
TRBJ2-3 TRBV12-3/TRBV12-4 . . CASINGGDTQYF TGTGCCAGCATCAATGGAGGAGATACGCAGTATTTT
TRBJ2-1 TRBV20-1 TRBD2 . CSASILVGLAGAYNEQFF TGCAGTGCTAGTATACTGGTCGGACTAGCGGGAGCCTACAATGAGCAGTTCTTC
TRBJ2-5 TRBV5-1 TRBD2 . CASRKTTAGGQETQYF TGCGCCAGCAGGAAGACTACAGCGGGGGGCCAAGAGACCCAGTACTTC
TRBJ2-1 TRBV7-9 . many CASSPLNYNEQFF TGTGCCAGCAGCCCATTAAACTACAATGAGCAGTTCTTC
TRBJ2-1 TRBV10-3 TRBD1 few CATLTGGDRAYNEQFF TGTGCCACCCTGACAGGAGGGGACAGGGCGTACAATGAGCAGTTCTTC
TRBJ2-5 TRBV6-5 . . CASSYSRAPEAQYF TGTGCCAGCAGTTACTCAAGGGCTCCGGAGGCCCAGTACTTC
TRBJ2-7 TRBV7-2 . many CASSLANIYEQYF TGTGCCAGCAGCTTAGCTAACATCTACGAGCAGTACTTC
TRBJ1-5 TRBV24-1 . . CATSEAGERNQPQHF TGTGCCACCAGTGAGGCCGGGGAGCGCAATCAGCCCCAGCATTTT
TRBJ1-4 TRBV5-1 . . CASSLVGASTNEKLFF TGCGCCAGCAGCTTGGTCGGGGCCTCAACTAATGAAAAACTGTTTTTT
TRBJ2-7 TRBV3-1 . . CASSQEGYEQYF TGTGCCAGCAGCCAGGAGGGCTACGAGCAGTACTTC
TRBJ2-5 TRBV5-1 . . CASSPAVPGTQYF TGCGCCAGCAGCCCGGCGGTCCCCGGGACCCAGTACTTC
TRBJ2-3 TRBV9 . . CASSVGNLRAGMDTQYF TGTGCCAGCAGCGTAGGTAATTTAAGGGCAGGTATGGATACGCAGTATTTT
TRBJ1-2 TRBV6-1 TRBD1 . CASRRRDRGLLGYTF TGTGCCAGCAGGCGGAGGGACAGGGGGCTGCTTGGCTACACCTTC
TRBJ2-1 TRBV7-2 TRBD2 . CASSRRGGRSYNEQFF TGTGCCAGCAGCCGTCGCGGGGGGCGGAGCTACAATGAGCAGTTCTTC
TRBJ1-2 TRBV5-1 . few CASSLQPASQDGYTF TGCGCCAGCAGCTTGCAACCGGCCTCCCAGGATGGCTACACCTTC
TRBJ2-3 TRBV5-5 TRBD2 . CASSLGLAGTVVSGGTQYF TGTGCCAGCAGCCTGGGACTAGCGGGAACCGTAGTGTCGGGTGGTACGCAGTATTTT
TRBJ2-5 TRBV20-1 . many CSARPEGRETQYF TGCAGTGCTAGACCAGAGGGTAGGGAGACCCAGTACTTC
TRBJ2-7 TRBV5-5 TRBD2 . CASSFTSGESYEQYF TGTGCCAGCAGCTTCACTAGCGGCGAGTCCTACGAGCAGTACTTC
TRBJ1-1 TRBV7-9 . . CASTSTMGGEAFF TGTGCCAGCACCTCTACAATGGGCGGGGAAGCTTTCTTT
TRBJ1-4 TRBV4-3 . . CASSQEMFGGNIEKLFF TGCGCCAGCAGCCAAGAGATGTTCGGGGGTAATATTGAAAAACTGTTTTTT
TRBJ2-1 TRBV15 . . CATSRDFVSSYNEQFF TGTGCCACCAGCAGAGATTTTGTTAGCTCCTACAATGAGCAGTTCTTC
TRBJ2-3 TRBV10-3 . few CATGAPGTDTQYF TGTGCCACGGGGGCCCCTGGGACAGATACGCAGTATTTT
TRBJ2-1 TRBV9 . few CASSGGNTGWRIYNEQFF TGTGCCAGCAGCGGGGGAAATACAGGGTGGAGGATATACAATGAGCAGTTCTTC
TRBJ2-2 TRBV12-3/TRBV12-4 . few CASRKRTENTGELFF TGTGCCAGCAGGAAGAGGACAGAAAACACCGGGGAGCTGTTTTTT
TRBJ2-5 TRBV29-1 . . CSVVPGSQETQYF TGCAGCGTTGTGCCGGGGTCCCAAGAGACCCAGTACTTC
TRBJ2-7 TRBV11-2 TRBD2 many CASSSKAGGLMQYF TGTGCCAGCAGCTCAAAAGCGGGAGGTTTGATGCAGTACTTC
TRBJ2-7 TRBV4-3 . few CASSQDPQGSSYEQYF TGCGCCAGCAGCCAAGACCCACAGGGAAGCTCCTACGAGCAGTACTTC
TRBJ1-6 TRBV7-2 . . CASSPHGGSPLHF TGTGCCAGCAGCCCGCACGGCGGGTCACCCCTCCACTTT
TRBJ2-2 TRBV7-3 . . CASSLSVVGELFF TGTGCCAGCAGCTTATCGGTTGTCGGGGAGCTGTTTTTT
TRBJ2-7 TRBV4-2 TRBD1 . CASSQDTGGGEQYF TGTGCCAGCAGCCAAGATACAGGGGGCGGCGAGCAGTACTTC
TRBJ2-5 TRBV12-3/TRBV12-4 . few CASSFGLAYQETQYF TGTGCCAGCAGTTTCGGCCTAGCGTATCAAGAGACCCAGTACTTC
TRBJ2-7 TRBV20-1 . many CSAPHREAYEQYF TGCAGTGCACCCCACAGGGAAGCCTACGAGCAGTACTTC
TRBJ2-3 TRBV20-1 TRBD2 many CSAPPLTSATDTQYF TGCAGTGCTCCACCTTTGACTAGCGCCACAGATACGCAGTATTTT
TRBJ2-5 TRBV29-1 . . CSVEWIGGREETQYF TGCAGCGTTGAATGGATCGGGGGACGGGAAGAGACCCAGTACTTC
TRBJ1-2 TRBV12-3/TRBV12-4 . few CASSGGGVDYGYTF TGTGCCAGCAGCGGTGGGGGGGTGGACTATGGCTACACCTTC
TRBJ2-1 TRBV7-2 . . CASSHLRSEQFF TGTGCCAGCAGCCACTTGAGGAGTGAGCAGTTCTTC
TRBJ1-2 TRBV12-3/TRBV12-4 . . CASSPGGVGYTF TGTGCCAGCAGCCCAGGAGGGGTTGGCTACACCTTC
TRBJ2-7 TRBV18 . . CASSPRALGSPYEQYF TGTGCCAGCTCCCCCCGCGCTTTGGGTAGTCCCTACGAGCAGTACTTC